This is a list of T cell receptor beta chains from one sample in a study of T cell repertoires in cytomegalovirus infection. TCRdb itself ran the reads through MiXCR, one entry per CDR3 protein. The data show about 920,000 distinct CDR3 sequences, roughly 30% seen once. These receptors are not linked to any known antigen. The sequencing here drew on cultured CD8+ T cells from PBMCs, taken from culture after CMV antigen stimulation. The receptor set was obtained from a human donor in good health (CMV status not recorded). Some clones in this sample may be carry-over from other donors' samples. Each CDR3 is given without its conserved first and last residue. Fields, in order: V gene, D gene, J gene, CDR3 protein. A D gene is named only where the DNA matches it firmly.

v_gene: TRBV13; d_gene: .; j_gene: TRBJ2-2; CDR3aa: ASSLGLRGTGELF
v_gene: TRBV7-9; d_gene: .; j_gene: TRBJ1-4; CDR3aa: ASSPQGLTAVATNEKLF
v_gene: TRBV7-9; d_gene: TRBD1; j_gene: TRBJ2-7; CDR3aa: ASSPDRVFYEQY
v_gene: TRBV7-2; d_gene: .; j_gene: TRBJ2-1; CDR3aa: ASSSTSSYNEQF
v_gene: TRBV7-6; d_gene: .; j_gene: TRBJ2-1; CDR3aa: ASKAQGAVYNEQF
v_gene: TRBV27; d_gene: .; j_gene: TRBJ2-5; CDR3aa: ASRLGTLQETQY
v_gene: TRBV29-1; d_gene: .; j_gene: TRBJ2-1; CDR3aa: SVEDLGGQYNEQF
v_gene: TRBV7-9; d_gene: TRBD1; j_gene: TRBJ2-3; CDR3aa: ASRHPGQGPRDTQY
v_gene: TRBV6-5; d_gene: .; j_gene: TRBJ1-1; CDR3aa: ASSFDGPTEAF
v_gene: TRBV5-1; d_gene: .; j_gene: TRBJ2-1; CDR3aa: AGSLEQGFNEQF
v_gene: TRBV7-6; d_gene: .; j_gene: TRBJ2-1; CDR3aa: ASSLNWHQAYNEQF
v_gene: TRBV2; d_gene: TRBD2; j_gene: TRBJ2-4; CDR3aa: ASSEVGPRGENIQY
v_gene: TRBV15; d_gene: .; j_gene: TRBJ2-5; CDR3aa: ATRGPSAQETQY